A selection of T cell receptor beta chains follows, all from one sample in a study of blood T cell repertoires in COVID-19. Clones were read by immunoSEQ multiplex PCR, and TCRdb kept only the in-frame ones, dropping some. The sample includes fewer than 450,000 clones, roughly 86% seen only once; the top ten take more than 2%. Sample: PBMCs or T cells enriched from blood (not recorded which). These receptors were taken from a middle-aged woman with acute COVID-19. Each CDR3 is given with its conserved first and last residue. A D gene is named only where the DNA matches it firmly. Not every row has a clone size; where given, it reads once, few, many or a size class.

TRBV9,TRBJ2-3,.,.,CASSVAGGGADTQYF,TGTGCCAGCAGCGTAGCGGGGGGCGGGGCAGATACGCAGTATTTT
TRBV15,TRBJ2-3,.,.,CATTQNSGKFGFADTQYF,TGTGCCACTACGCAGAATTCCGGGAAGTTTGGATTCGCAGATACGCAGTATTTT
TRBV29-1,TRBJ1-2,.,.,CSVDGTYGYTF,TGCAGCGTTGACGGTACCTATGGCTACACCTTC
TRBV5-4,TRBJ2-2,.,.,CASSTGGGRHTGELFF,TGTGCCAGCAGCACCGGGGGAGGCAGACACACCGGGGAGCTGTTTTTT
TRBV4-2,TRBJ1-3,.,TRBD1,CASSQEHRGYSRNTIYF,TGTGCCAGCAGCCAAGAGCACAGGGGATACTCTAGAAACACCATATATTTT
TRBV5-1,TRBJ1-1,.,.,CASSPRGGQNTEAFF,TGCGCCAGCAGCCCCCGGGGGGGCCAGAACACTGAAGCTTTCTTT
TRBV10-3,TRBJ2-2,.,.,CAIKAEGNTGELFF,TGTGCCATCAAAGCGGAAGGGAACACCGGGGAGCTGTTTTTT
TRBV7-6,TRBJ1-2,.,TRBD1,CASSRDRGGGYTF,TGTGCCAGCAGCCGGGACAGGGGGGGAGGCTACACCTTC
TRBV5-5,TRBJ2-2,once,TRBD1,CASSLLRGPNTGELFF,TGTGCCAGCAGCTTGCTCAGGGGGCCGAACACCGGGGAGCTGTTTTTT
TRBV5-1,TRBJ1-1,.,.,CASSSGRGPGTEAFF,TGCGCCAGCAGCTCCGGCCGAGGGCCTGGGACTGAAGCTTTCTTT